This T cell receptor (beta chain) was sequenced for a study of radiotherapy plus CTLA-4 blockade in lung cancer listed by TCRdb under 2018. Regarding the complete study: Among enrolled patients, about 19% had an objective response and 25% to 35% reached disease control.

The full study reports these points: Increased serum interferon-beta after radiation, together with early dynamic changes in blood T cell clones, were reported to be the strongest predictors of response. After treatment with radiotherapy and ipilimumab, TCR clones that originated in tumors expanded in peripheral blood.

Receptor amplification or capture employed the immunoSEQ multiplex PCR assay. TCRdb retrieved this table from immuneACCESS and kept in-frame rearrangements only. Not all clones are present; in checked studies, unresolved V genes account for under half, and no reason is known for the remainder. The sample table lists about 95,000 clones, 83% of them with a count of one. Of the sample, 0.65% to 0.9% falls within the top ten clones. For this clone: What this receptor recognizes is not known. Base qualities were left out, and no much larger clone turns up one base away.

Focal radiation therapy combined with CTLA-4 blockade (ipilimumab) was tested in patients with chemo-refractory metastatic non-small-cell lung cancer. Material: peripheral blood, obtained from a patient treated with radiotherapy plus ipilimumab. The TCR comes from a human donor with non-small cell lung cancer who had stable disease on radiotherapy plus ipilimumab.

The DNA sequence follows: TGCGCCAGCAGTGAGTCTTCAAATGAAGCTTTCTTT. This is translated as CASSESSNEAFF. This chain is built from TRBV10-2 and TRBJ1-1, with the D segment identity uncertain. The CDR3 goes from the cysteine to the phenylalanine over 12 residues. Only the CDR3 DNA is retained, 36 bases long and in frame from the first base. CDR1 WSHSY and CDR2 SAAADI were looked up in the germline V gene. A distance of 6 bases separates the germline ends of V and J, which lose 0 bases and 7 bases respectively.